These 9 T cell receptor beta chains were all obtained from the same sample, sequenced in a study of T cells in localized non-small cell lung cancer. TCRdb keeps only in-frame clones here, not all; method: immunoSEQ multiplex PCR. The sample shows fewer than 25,000 clones, about 89% of them seen only once. The starting material was peripheral blood, obtained before any cancer treatment. The source of these receptors is a male donor aged 60 or over with stage I squamous cell lung carcinoma.

The CDR3 DNA is TGTGCCAGTAGTATTGGTAGCGGGAGGGCGAGAGACATTCAGTACTTC. This codes for CASSIGSGRARDIQYF. The rearrangement uses TRBV19 and TRBJ2-4; the match to TRBD2 covers 11 bases. J lost 8 bases, V lost 3 bases, and 9 bases had no gene match. CDR1 LNHDA and CDR2 SQIVND come from the germline V gene (reference sequence). The CDR3 sequence is 16 residues long.

V gene TRBV5-1 combines with J gene TRBJ2-1, with 13 positions matching TRBD2. Germline V gene lookup returns CDR1 SGHRS and CDR2 YFSETQ. J was trimmed by 7 bases and V by 4 bases; bases with no gene match: 8. The CDR3 runs to 16 residues. CDR3 in DNA: TGCGCCAGCAGCCGGACTAGCGGGAGTGGGGGGAATGAGCAGTTCTTC. Protein sequence: CASSRTSGSGGNEQFF.

The gene calls are TRBV29-1 and TRBJ2-3; 14 positions agree with TRBD2. In germline, CDR1 is SQVTM, CDR2 ANQGSEA. V shed 4 bases, J shed 3 bases, and the junction held 12 bases outside the gene matches. The CDR3 covers 18 residues. The CDR3 here is CSVGGTSGSEWLTDTQYF. The CDR3 DNA reads TGCAGCGTTGGGGGGACTAGCGGGAGTGAGTGGTTGACAGATACGCAGTATTTT.

V and J are TRBV7-3 and TRBJ2-3; 8 nucleotides align to TRBD1. CDR1 is SGHTA and CDR2 is FQGTGA in the germline V gene. The CDR3 length is 14 residues. Trimming removed 8 bases from V and 2 bases from J; junction bases left unmatched: 6. The DNA of the CDR3 is TGTGCCAGCTCCTCACAGGGGGACACAGATACGCAGTATTTT. Its protein is CASSSQGDTDTQYF.

The rearrangement uses TRBV18 and TRBJ1-4, with a weak D call TRBD1 (5 bases). CDR3 size: 14 residues. The V end lost 5 bases, the J end lost 3 bases, and 10 bases lay between the germline ends. Germline CDR1 and CDR2: KGHSH and LQKENI. CDR3 in amino acids: CASSMDNSNEKLFF. For the CDR3, the DNA is TGTGCCAGCTCAATGGACAACTCTAATGAAAAACTGTTTTTT. Looking up the rest from reference TRBV18 and TRBJ1-4 gives the full variable domain: NAGVMQNPRHLVRRRGQEARLRCSPMKGHSHVYWYRQLPEEGLKFMVYLQKENIIDESGMPKERFSAEFPKEGPSILRIQQVVRGDSAAYFCASSMDNSNEKLFFGSGTQLSVL.

V gene TRBV6-1 combines with J gene TRBJ1-1; no reliable D call. This CDR3 is 15 amino acids long. With 1 base removed from V and 5 bases from J, the gap between germline ends came to 14 bases. CDR1 MNHNS and CDR2 SASEGT come from the germline V gene. As DNA, the CDR3 is TGTGCCAGCAGTGAAGTGTCGGCAGGCGGGACTGAAGCTTTCTTT. Encoded protein: CASSEVSAGGTEAFF.

The V gene is TRBV7-2, the J gene TRBJ1-2; possible D gene TRBD1, 6 bases. V shed 5 bases and J shed 4 bases, with 14 bases lying between them. In germline, CDR1 is SGHTA, CDR2 FQGNSA. The CDR3 sequence is 14 residues long. CDR3 nucleotides: TGTGCCAGCAGCCCGGGCGGGGGCTCCTATGGCTACACCTTC. Translating it yields CASSPGGGSYGYTF.

The gene calls are TRBV6-6 and TRBJ2-7; D gene unclear. Germline assignment: CDR1 MNHNY and CDR2 SVGAGI (reference sequence). This CDR3 is built from 15 residues. V lost 4 bases and J lost 1, with 14 bases in between. The CDR3 is CASSSGVTMSYEQYF. The DNA of the CDR3 is TGTGCCAGCAGTTCTGGCGTAACCATGTCCTACGAGCAGTACTTC.

The V and J genes are TRBV7-9 and TRBJ2-2; TRBD2 is a possible D gene (6 bases). The CDR3 loop spans 18 amino acids. V was clipped by 2 bases and J by 4 bases, with 20 bases between them. From germline, CDR1 is SEHNR and CDR2 FQNEAQ (reference sequence). The CDR3 reads CASSLILSAGSRTGELFF. The CDR3 DNA follows: TGTGCCAGCAGCTTAATTTTGTCGGCGGGGAGTCGCACCGGGGAGCTGTTTTTT.